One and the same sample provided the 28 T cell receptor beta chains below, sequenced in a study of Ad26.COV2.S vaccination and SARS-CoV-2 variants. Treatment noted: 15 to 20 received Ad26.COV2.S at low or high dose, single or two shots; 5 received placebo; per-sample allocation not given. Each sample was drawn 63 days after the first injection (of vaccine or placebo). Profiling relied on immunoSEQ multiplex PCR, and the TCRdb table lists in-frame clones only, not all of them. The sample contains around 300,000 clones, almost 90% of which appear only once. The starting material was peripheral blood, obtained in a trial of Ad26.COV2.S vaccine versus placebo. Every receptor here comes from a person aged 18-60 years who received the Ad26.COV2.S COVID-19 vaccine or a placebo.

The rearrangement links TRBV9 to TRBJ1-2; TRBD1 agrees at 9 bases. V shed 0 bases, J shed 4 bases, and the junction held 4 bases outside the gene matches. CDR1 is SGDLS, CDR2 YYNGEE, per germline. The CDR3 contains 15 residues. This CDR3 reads CASSVGRDRVYGYTF. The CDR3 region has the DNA TGTGCCAGCAGCGTAGGCCGGGACAGGGTCTATGGCTACACCTTC.

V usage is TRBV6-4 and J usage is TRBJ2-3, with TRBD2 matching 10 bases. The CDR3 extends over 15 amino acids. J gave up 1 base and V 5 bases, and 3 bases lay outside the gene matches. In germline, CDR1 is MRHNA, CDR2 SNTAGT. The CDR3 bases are TGTGCCAGCAGTCGACTAGCGGGTGGCACAGATACGCAGTATTTT. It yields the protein CASSRLAGGTDTQYF.

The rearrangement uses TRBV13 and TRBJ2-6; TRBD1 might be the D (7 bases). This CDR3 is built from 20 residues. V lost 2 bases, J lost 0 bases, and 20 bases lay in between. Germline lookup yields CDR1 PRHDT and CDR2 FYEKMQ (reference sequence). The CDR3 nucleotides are TGTGCCAGCAGCTTATCTTTGGGGGCAGGGGGAGGCTCTGGGGCCAACGTCCTGACTTTC. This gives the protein CASSLSLGAGGGSGANVLTF.

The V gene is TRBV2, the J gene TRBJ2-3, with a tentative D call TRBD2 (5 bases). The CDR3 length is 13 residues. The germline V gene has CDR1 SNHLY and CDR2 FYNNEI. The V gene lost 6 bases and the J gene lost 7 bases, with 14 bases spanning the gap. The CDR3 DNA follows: TGTGCCAGCAGCAAAGAGGGCCTCCATACGCAGTATTTT. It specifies CASSKEGLHTQYF.

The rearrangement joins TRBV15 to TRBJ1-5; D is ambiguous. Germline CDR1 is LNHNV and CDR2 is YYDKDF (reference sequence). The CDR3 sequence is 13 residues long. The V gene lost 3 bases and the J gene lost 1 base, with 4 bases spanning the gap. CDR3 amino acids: CATSSLSNQPQHF. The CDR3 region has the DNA TGTGCCACCAGCAGCTTGAGCAATCAGCCCCAGCATTTT.

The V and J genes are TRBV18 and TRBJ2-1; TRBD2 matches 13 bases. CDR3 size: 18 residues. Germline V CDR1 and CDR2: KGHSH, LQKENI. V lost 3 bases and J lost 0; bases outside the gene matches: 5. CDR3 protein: CASSPPGLAGSSYNEQFF. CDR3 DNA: TGTGCCAGCTCACCTCCGGGACTAGCGGGAAGCTCCTACAATGAGCAGTTCTTC. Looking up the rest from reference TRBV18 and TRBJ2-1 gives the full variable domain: NAGVMQNPRHLVRRRGQEARLRCSPMKGHSHVYWYRQLPEEGLKFMVYLQKENIIDESGMPKERFSAEFPKEGPSILRIQQVVRGDSAAYFCASSPPGLAGSSYNEQFFGPGTRLTVL.

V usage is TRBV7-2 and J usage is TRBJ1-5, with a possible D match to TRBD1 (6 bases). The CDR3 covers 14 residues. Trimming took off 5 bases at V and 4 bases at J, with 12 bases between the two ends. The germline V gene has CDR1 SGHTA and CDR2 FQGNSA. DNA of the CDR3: TGTGCCAGCAGCGTTGGACAGTTAAATCAGCCCCAGCATTTT. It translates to CASSVGQLNQPQHF.

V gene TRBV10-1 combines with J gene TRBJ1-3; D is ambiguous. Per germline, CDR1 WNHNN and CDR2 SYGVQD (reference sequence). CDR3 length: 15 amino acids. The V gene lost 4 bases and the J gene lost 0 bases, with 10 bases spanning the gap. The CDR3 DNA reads TGCGCCAGCAGTGGCAGGTCCGGCTCTGGAAACACCATATATTTT. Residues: CASSGRSGSGNTIYF.

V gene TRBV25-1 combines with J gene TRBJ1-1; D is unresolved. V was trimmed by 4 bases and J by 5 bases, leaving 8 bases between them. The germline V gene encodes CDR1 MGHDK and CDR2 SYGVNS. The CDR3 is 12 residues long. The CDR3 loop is CASSGLGTEAFF. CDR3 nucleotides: TGTGCCAGCAGTGGCCTCGGAACTGAAGCTTTCTTT.

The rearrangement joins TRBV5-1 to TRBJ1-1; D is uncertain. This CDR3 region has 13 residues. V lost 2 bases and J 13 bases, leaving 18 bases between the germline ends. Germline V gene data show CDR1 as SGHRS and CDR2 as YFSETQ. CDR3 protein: CASSLSPGQFSFF. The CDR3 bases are TGCGCCAGCAGCTTAAGTCCCGGCCAGTTTAGTTTCTTT. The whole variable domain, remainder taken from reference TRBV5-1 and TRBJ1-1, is KAGVTQTPRYLIKTRGQQVTLSCSPISGHRSVSWYQQTPGQGLQFLFEYFSETQRNKGNFPGRFSGRQFSNSRSEMNVSTLELGDSALYLCASSLSPGQFSFFGQGTRLTVV.

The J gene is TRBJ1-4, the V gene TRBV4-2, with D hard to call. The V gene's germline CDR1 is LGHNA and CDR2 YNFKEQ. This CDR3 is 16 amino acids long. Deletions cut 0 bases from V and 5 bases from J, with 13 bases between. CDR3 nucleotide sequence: TGTGCCAGCAGCCAAGAGAAGGCCGTCGCAAATGAAAAACTGTTTTTT. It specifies CASSQEKAVANEKLFF.

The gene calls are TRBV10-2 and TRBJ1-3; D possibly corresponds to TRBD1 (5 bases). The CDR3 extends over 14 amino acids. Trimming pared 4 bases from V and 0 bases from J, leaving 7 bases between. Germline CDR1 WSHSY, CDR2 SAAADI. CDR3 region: CASSGQGSGNTIYF. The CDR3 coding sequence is TGCGCCAGCAGTGGGCAGGGCTCTGGAAACACCATATATTTT.

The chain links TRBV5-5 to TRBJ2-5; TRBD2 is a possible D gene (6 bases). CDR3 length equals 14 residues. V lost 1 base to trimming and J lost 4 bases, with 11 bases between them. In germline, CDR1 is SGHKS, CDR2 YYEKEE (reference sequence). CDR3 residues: CASSLSRGRETQYF. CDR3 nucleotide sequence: TGTGCCAGCAGCTTGTCGCGGGGAAGAGAGACCCAGTACTTC. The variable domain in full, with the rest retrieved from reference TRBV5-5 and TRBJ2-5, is DAGVTQSPTHLIKTRGQQVTLRCSPISGHKSVSWYQQVLGQGPQFIFQYYEKEERGRGNFPDRFSARQFPNYSSELNVNALLLGDSALYLCASSLSRGRETQYFGPGTRLLVL.

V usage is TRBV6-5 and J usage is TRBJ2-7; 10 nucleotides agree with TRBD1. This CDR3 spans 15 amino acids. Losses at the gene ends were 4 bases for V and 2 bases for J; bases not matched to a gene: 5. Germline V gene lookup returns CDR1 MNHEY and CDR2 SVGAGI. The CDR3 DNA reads TGTGCCAGCAGTTTCGACAGGGGGCTGACCTACGAGCAGTACTTC. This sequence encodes CASSFDRGLTYEQYF.

CDR3 sequence (DNA): TGTGCCAGCAGCCCCAGTGGTGGGGGCTACACCTTC. Translating gives CASSPSGGGYTF. The chain joins TRBV14 to TRBJ1-2; D is unresolved. This CDR3 spans 12 amino acids. Germline CDR1 SGHDN, CDR2 FVKESK. With 4 bases removed from V and 8 bases from J, the gap between germline ends came to 11 bases.

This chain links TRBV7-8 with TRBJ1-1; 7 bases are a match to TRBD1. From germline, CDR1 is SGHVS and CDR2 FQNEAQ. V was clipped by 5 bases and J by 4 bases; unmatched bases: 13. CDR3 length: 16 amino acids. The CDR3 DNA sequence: TGTGCCAGCAGCCCGAGCGCAGGGGGGTTAAGCACTGAAGCTTTCTTT. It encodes CASSPSAGGLSTEAFF.

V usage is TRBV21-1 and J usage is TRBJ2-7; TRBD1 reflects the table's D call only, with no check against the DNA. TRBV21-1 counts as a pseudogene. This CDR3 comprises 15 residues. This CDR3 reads CASSKVQGLQDEQYV. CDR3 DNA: TGTGCCAGCAGCAAAGTGCAGGGGCTTCAGGACGAGCAGTACGTC.

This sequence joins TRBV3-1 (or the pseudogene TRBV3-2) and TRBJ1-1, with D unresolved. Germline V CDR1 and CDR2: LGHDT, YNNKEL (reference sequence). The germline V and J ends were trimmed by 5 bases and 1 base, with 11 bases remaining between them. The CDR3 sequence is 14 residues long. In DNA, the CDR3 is TGTGCCAGCAGCTCTCGTACACAGAACACTGAAGCTTTCTTT. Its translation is CASSSRTQNTEAFF.

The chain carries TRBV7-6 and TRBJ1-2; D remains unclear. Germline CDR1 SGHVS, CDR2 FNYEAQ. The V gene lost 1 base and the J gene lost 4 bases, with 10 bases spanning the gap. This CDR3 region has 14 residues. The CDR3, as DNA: TGTGCCAGCAGCTTAGAGGAGGGCTCCTATGGCTACACCTTC. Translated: CASSLEEGSYGYTF.

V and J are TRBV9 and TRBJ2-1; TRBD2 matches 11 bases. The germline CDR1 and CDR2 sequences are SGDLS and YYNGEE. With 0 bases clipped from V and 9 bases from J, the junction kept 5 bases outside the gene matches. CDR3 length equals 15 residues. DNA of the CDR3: TGTGCCAGCAGCGTAGGACTAGCGGGGCCAAGTGAGCAGTTCTTC. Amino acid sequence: CASSVGLAGPSEQFF.

Written as DNA, the CDR3 is TGTGCCAGCAGTCTGGGACAGACCCGAGAGACCCAGTACTTC. It codes for CASSLGQTRETQYF. This chain links TRBV2 with TRBJ2-5; the match to TRBD1 covers 7 bases. The CDR3 is made up of 14 amino acids. V lost 5 bases to trimming and J lost 4 bases; unmatched junction nucleotides: 7. Per germline, CDR1 SNHLY and CDR2 FYNNEI. The complete variable domain, with remaining parts taken from reference TRBV2 and TRBJ2-5, reads EPEVTQTPSHQVTQMGQEVILRCVPISNHLYFYWYRQILGQKVEFLVSFYNNEISEKSEIFDDQFSVERPDGSNFTLKIRSTKLEDSAMYFCASSLGQTRETQYFGPGTRLLVL.

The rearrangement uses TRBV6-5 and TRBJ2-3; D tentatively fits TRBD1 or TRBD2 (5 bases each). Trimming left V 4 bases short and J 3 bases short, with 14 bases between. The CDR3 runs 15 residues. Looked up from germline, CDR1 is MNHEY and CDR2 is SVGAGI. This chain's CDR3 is CASSSPGRVTDTQYF. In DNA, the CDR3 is TGTGCCAGCAGTTCCCCGGGACGGGTGACAGATACGCAGTATTTT.

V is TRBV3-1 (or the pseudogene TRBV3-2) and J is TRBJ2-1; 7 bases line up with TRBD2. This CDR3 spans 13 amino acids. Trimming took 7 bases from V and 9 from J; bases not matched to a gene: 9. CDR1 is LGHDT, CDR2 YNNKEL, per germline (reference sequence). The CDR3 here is CASTGGSRVEQFF. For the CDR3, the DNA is TGTGCCAGCACCGGGGGGAGCAGGGTTGAGCAGTTCTTC.

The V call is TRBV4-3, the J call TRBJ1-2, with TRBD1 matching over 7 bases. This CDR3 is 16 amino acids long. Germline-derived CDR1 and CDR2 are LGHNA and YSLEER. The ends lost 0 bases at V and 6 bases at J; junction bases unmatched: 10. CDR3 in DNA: TGCGCCAGCAGCCAAGACAGACTGGGACAGATCCATGGCTACACCTTC. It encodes CASSQDRLGQIHGYTF.

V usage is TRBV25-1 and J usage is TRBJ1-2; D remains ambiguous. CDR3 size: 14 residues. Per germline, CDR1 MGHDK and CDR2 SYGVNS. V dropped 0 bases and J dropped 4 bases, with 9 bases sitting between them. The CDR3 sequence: CASSEYGVSYGYTF. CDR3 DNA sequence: TGTGCCAGCAGTGAATATGGGGTTAGCTATGGCTACACCTTC.

CDR3 bases: TGCGCCAGCAGCGAGACAGAGACCTACGAGCAGTACTTC. Its translation is CASSETETYEQYF. The J gene is TRBJ2-7, the V gene TRBV5-1, with a weak D call TRBD1 (5 bases). The CDR3 sequence is 13 residues long. Per the germline V gene, CDR1 is SGHRS and CDR2 is YFSETQ. The V gene lost 4 bases and the J gene lost 2 bases, with 10 bases spanning the gap. Drawing the rest from reference TRBV5-1 and TRBJ2-7, the complete variable domain is KAGVTQTPRYLIKTRGQQVTLSCSPISGHRSVSWYQQTPGQGLQFLFEYFSETQRNKGNFPGRFSGRQFSNSRSEMNVSTLELGDSALYLCASSETETYEQYFGPGTRLTVT.

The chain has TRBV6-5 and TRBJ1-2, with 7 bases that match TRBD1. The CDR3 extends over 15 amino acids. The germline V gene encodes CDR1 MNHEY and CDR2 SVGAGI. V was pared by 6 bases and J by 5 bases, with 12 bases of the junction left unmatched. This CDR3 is CASRIRTGLPYGYTF. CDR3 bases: TGTGCCAGCAGGATACGGACAGGACTCCCTTATGGCTACACCTTC.

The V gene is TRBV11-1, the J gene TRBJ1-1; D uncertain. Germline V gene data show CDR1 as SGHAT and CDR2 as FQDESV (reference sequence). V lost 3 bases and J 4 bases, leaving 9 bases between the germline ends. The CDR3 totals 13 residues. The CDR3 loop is CASSFAETTEAFF. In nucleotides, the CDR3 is TGTGCCAGCAGCTTTGCCGAGACCACTGAAGCTTTCTTT. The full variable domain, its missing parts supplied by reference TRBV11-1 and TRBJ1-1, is EAEVAQSPRYKITEKSQAVAFWCDPISGHATLYWYRQILGQGPELLVQFQDESVVDDSQLPKDRFSAERLKGVDSTLKIQPAELGDSAMYLCASSFAETTEAFFGQGTRLTVV.